These T cell receptor beta chains were read from a single sample in a study of CD8 T cells in Susac syndrome. TCRdb passed the immunoSEQ multiplex PCR reads through MiXCR, listing each CDR3 protein once. The repertoire holds about 200,000 distinct CDR3 sequences, with 90% to 97% as singletons. Sequencing used CD4+ T cells from PBMCs. The source is a human donor with multiple sclerosis. The CDR3 runs from the conserved cysteine through the conserved F or W. The order of the fields is J gene, clone size, V gene, D gene, CDR3 DNA, CDR3 protein. D genes are given only for firm matches. Some rows mark clone size as missing; the rest say once, few, many or name a class of expanded clone.

J: TRBJ2-5
size: -
V: TRBV7-8
D: -
DNA: TGTGCCAGCAGGGCGACCCCCGGGACTCCCTACTTC
CDR3: CASRATPGTPYF

J: TRBJ1-5
size: once
V: TRBV28
D: -
DNA: TGTGCCAGCAGCGTCTCCGGTCAGCCCCAGCATTTT
CDR3: CASSVSGQPQHF

J: TRBJ1-2
size: -
V: TRBV18
D: -
DNA: TGTGCCAGCTCACCTCGACAGCCGGGGCCGGGTGGCTACACCTTC
CDR3: CASSPRQPGPGGYTF

J: TRBJ2-6
size: once
V: TRBV18
D: -
DNA: TGTGCCAGCTCACCGGTGGGCTCTGGGGCCAACGTCCTGACTTTC
CDR3: CASSPVGSGANVLTF

J: TRBJ2-6
size: -
V: TRBV30
D: TRBD2
DNA: TGTGCCTGGAGTACTAGCGGGGGTCCCTCTGGGGCCAACGTCCTGACTTTC
CDR3: CAWSTSGGPSGANVLTF

J: TRBJ2-3
size: once
V: TRBV20-1
D: -
DNA: TGCAGTGCTAGGGAGCCCACAGATACGCAGTATTTT
CDR3: CSAREPTDTQYF

J: TRBJ2-7
size: -
V: TRBV3-1
D: -
DNA: TGTGCCAGCAGCCAAGCCCGGGGCCACGAGCAGTACTTC
CDR3: CASSQARGHEQYF

J: TRBJ2-7
size: -
V: TRBV5-6
D: TRBD2
DNA: TGTGCCAGCAGCTTGCGACTAGCGATCGAGCAGTACTTC
CDR3: CASSLRLAIEQYF

J: TRBJ1-1
size: -
V: TRBV20-1
D: TRBD1
DNA: TGCAGTGCTAGGTCGGGACAGGCGAACTCTGAAGCTTTCTTT
CDR3: CSARSGQANSEAFF

J: TRBJ1-2
size: -
V: TRBV5-4
D: TRBD1
DNA: TGTGCCAGCAGCTTGGCAGGGGGCTTTAACTATGGCTACACCTTC
CDR3: CASSLAGGFNYGYTF